The rows below give T cell receptor beta chains drawn from one sample of a study of vaccination and CD4 T cells after COVID-19. TCRdb recomputed calls from the PCR reads with MiXCR, one row per CDR3 protein. The sample carries roughly 14,000 distinct CDR3 sequences, approximately 30% recorded once. Their antigens are not known. The source material was CD4+ T cells from blood, cultured in vitro, sampled after SARS-CoV-2 vaccination. Every receptor here comes from a human donor who had recovered from COVID-19. The conserved cysteine and the conserved F or W are not part of the CDR3 here.

>TRBV4-3
ASSQEGSGSIAKNIQY
>TRBV12-3/TRBV12-4
ASSPQASRATDTQY
>TRBV6-5
ASSYDLAGSPGDTQY
>TRBV7-2
ASSHPHNYGYT
>TRBV20-1
SARVQGLRWEGNQPQH
>TRBV4-1
ASSLGTGNSGANVLT
>TRBV28
ASRPGGTGELF
>TRBV27
ASSLLWKGNSPLH
>TRBV19
ASSIGGGRGYT
>TRBV6-5
ASSYGTGISGANVLT
>TRBV28
ASSFSVGEAF
>TRBV6-2/TRBV6-3
ASNPGGRFPGYT
>TRBV6-1
ASSRPLRDNEQF
>TRBV23-1
ASSQSWLGHDNQPQH
>TRBV7-2
ASSLQREGAGFSGELRNEQF
>TRBV18
ASSPGTGNQPQH
>TRBV30
AWSVKGAGTEAF
>TRBV4-1
ASSLDSGATSTDTQY
>TRBV28
ASSLLMAGRANVLT
>TRBV6-2/TRBV6-3
ASLTGLARNEQF
>TRBV7-3
ASSSPTGVGTGELF
>TRBV28
ASRFGGELF
>TRBV28
ASSLPGPNTEAF
>TRBV21-1
ASSKGDGDYNSPLH
>TRBV18
TSSPSGAAGEQY
>TRBV27
ASSPGRALLSPLH
>TRBV4-2
ASSLLGSGSYEQY
>TRBV30
AWDTSGGANVLT
>TRBV28
ASSKRREAF
>TRBV7-8
ASSLGTRGSNEKLF
>TRBV20-1
SARGKTSGSGNEQF
>TRBV29-1
SVRQASTDTQY
>TRBV29-1
SGRMQGTMNTEAF
>TRBV5-4
ASSSSPGPGIYSNQPQH
>TRBV7-2
ASSLVSGREQY
>TRBV7-2
ASSHGWGGPSYEQY